The source of this T cell receptor beta chain is a study of neurological immune-mediated disorders. General study findings and limits: TCR-beta repertoires seemed private in all groups, with no expanded CDR3 amino acid sequences shared.

Per germline, CDR1 SGHDN and CDR2 FVKESK. The CDR3 has 17 amino acids. V shed 1 base and J shed 0 bases, with 13 bases lying between them. This clonotype was counted at least ten times. Antigen: not known. A single record per CDR3 protein comes from TCRdb applying MiXCR to the 5' RACE reads. Among roughly 65,000 distinct CDR3 sequences listed, around 5% were seen once. The sequence derives from a human donor with multiple sclerosis. The donor label of this sample is uncertain. The sample taken for sequencing was PBMCs. This chain links TRBV14 with TRBJ2-1; possibly TRBD1 or TRBD2 for D (6 bases each). CDR3 protein: CASSQGRGVRSYNEQFF. In DNA form, the CDR3 reads TGTGCCAGCAGCCAAGGGAGGGGGGTGCGCTCCTACAATGAGCAGTTCTTC.